A selection of T cell receptor beta chains follows, all from one sample in a study of human T cells and chemical hapten exposure. TCRdb re-called the RACE reads through MiXCR, storing one row per CDR3 protein. The sample gives around 340,000 distinct CDR3 sequences, roughly 6.9% of which show up once; around 8.2% is in the top ten. The sequencing here drew on whole blood, taken in connection with sensitization to the hapten diphenylcyclopropenone (DPC). All receptors come from a woman between 18 and 29 years old with alopecia areata. Some clones in this sample may be carry-over from other donors' samples. Each CDR3 is given with its conserved first and last residue. Each record gives: J gene, V gene, clone size, D gene, CDR3 DNA, CDR3 protein. The D gene is left open where the match is weak. Not all rows give a size; the values are once, few, many and, for expanded clones, a class.

J: TRBJ1-3
V: TRBV4-3
size: many
D: -
DNA: TGCGCCAGCAGCCATCTCGGGGATACTGGAAACACCATATATTTT
CDR3: CASSHLGDTGNTIYF

J: TRBJ2-2
V: TRBV28
size: many
D: -
DNA: TGTGCCAGCAGCCTTCGGAGTTCCGCTCCCCCCTCCACAAACACCGGGGAGCTGTTTTTT
CDR3: CASSLRSSAPPSTNTGELFF

J: TRBJ1-2
V: TRBV3-1
size: many
D: TRBD1
DNA: TGTGCCAGCAGCCCGCGTTGGGACAGGCCCTTTAACTATGGCTACACCTTC
CDR3: CASSPRWDRPFNYGYTF

J: TRBJ2-5
V: TRBV6-5
size: many
D: -
DNA: TGTGCCAGCAGGGGGAGGCGGGCTTGGGCTCGAGAGACCCAGTACTTC
CDR3: CASRGRRAWARETQYF

J: TRBJ1-5
V: TRBV4-3
size: -
D: -
DNA: TGCGCCAGCAGCCAAGATCCGACAGTCAATCAGCCCCAGCATTTT
CDR3: CASSQDPTVNQPQHF

J: TRBJ1-5
V: TRBV18
size: -
D: -
DNA: TGTGCCAGCTCACCGGCGGGATGGGGACCCCAGCATTTT
CDR3: CASSPAGWGPQHF

J: TRBJ2-1
V: TRBV10-3
size: many
D: TRBD2
DNA: TGTGCCATCAGTGAGGGACTAGACGGGAGTGAGCAGTTCTTC
CDR3: CAISEGLDGSEQFF

J: TRBJ1-2
V: TRBV19
size: few
D: -
DNA: TGTGCCAGTAGTATCGCAGGGACGGACTATGGCTACACCTTC
CDR3: CASSIAGTDYGYTF

J: TRBJ2-7
V: TRBV4-1
size: few
D: -
DNA: TGCGCCAGCAGCCAAGATTGGCCGAGCTCCTACGAGCAGTACTTC
CDR3: CASSQDWPSSYEQYF

J: TRBJ2-3
V: TRBV10-3
size: many
D: TRBD2
DNA: TGTGCCATCAGTGAGCCCGAGAAGGCGGGGGGGGCAGATACGCAGTATTTT
CDR3: CAISEPEKAGGADTQYF

J: TRBJ2-5
V: TRBV4-3
size: many
D: -
DNA: TGCGCCAGCAGCCCCCTACGGCTTGTTGGAGGGACCCAGTACTTC
CDR3: CASSPLRLVGGTQYF

J: TRBJ1-2
V: TRBV6-6
size: -
D: -
DNA: TGTGCCAGCGGTACACAGGCAGGTCCAAGTTATGGCTACACCTTC
CDR3: CASGTQAGPSYGYTF

J: TRBJ1-1
V: TRBV27
size: many
D: -
DNA: TGTGCCAGTTGGAGGAACACTGAAGCTTTCTTT
CDR3: CASWRNTEAFF

J: TRBJ2-1
V: TRBV27
size: -
D: TRBD1
DNA: TGTGCCAGCAGTCGCCCACGGGACAGGGTGTACAATGAGCAGTTCTTC
CDR3: CASSRPRDRVYNEQFF

J: TRBJ2-7
V: TRBV6-2/TRBV6-3
size: few
D: TRBD2
DNA: TGTGCCAGCAGTTACGCGGGGGGCTACGAGCAGTACTTC
CDR3: CASSYAGGYEQYF

J: TRBJ2-3
V: TRBV2
size: many
D: TRBD1
DNA: TGTGCCGTCAACGATGGACAGGGAAGGGCAGATACGCAGTATTTT
CDR3: CAVNDGQGRADTQYF

J: TRBJ2-2
V: TRBV19
size: few
D: -
DNA: TGTGCCAGTAGTGCAATGGGTGGGACCCTCGGTGCGACCGGGGAGCTGTTTTTT
CDR3: CASSAMGGTLGATGELFF

J: TRBJ1-6
V: TRBV6-5
size: few
D: TRBD1
DNA: TGTGCCAGCAGTTACGGACCAGGGGGCGCGGGGGTCGGGTCACCCCTCCACTTT
CDR3: CASSYGPGGAGVGSPLHF

J: TRBJ2-1
V: TRBV3-1
size: many
D: TRBD1
DNA: TGTGCCAGCTCCCGGGACAGTTACAATGAGCAGTTCTTC
CDR3: CASSRDSYNEQFF

J: TRBJ1-1
V: TRBV28
size: many
D: -
DNA: TGTGCCAGCAGTTTCGGCCCGAACACTGAAGCTTTCTTT
CDR3: CASSFGPNTEAFF

J: TRBJ2-3
V: TRBV12-3/TRBV12-4
size: few
D: -
DNA: TGTGCCAGCGAGGGACAATCAGATACGCAGTATTTT
CDR3: CASEGQSDTQYF

J: TRBJ1-6
V: TRBV28
size: -
D: TRBD1
DNA: TGTGCCAGCAGAGGACAGGGGGTGGTTCAGGGTTCACCCCTCCACTTT
CDR3: CASRGQGVVQGSPLHF

J: TRBJ1-4
V: TRBV12-3/TRBV12-4
size: few
D: -
DNA: TGTGCCAGCAGTTTATCCCGGTGGAGGGGTGAAAAACTGTTTTTT
CDR3: CASSLSRWRGEKLFF

J: TRBJ1-4
V: TRBV6-5
size: few
D: TRBD1
DNA: TGTGCCAGCAGTTACTCGTGGGCAGGGGGAAATGAAAAACTGTTTTTT
CDR3: CASSYSWAGGNEKLFF

J: TRBJ2-3
V: TRBV20-1
size: many
D: -
DNA: TGCAGTGCTAGAGATTTCGGGGTAGCCTACACAGATACGCAGTATTTT
CDR3: CSARDFGVAYTDTQYF

J: TRBJ1-6
V: TRBV4-3
size: few
D: -
DNA: TGCGCCAGCAGCCATAGCAGGGTGAATTCACCCCTCCACTTT
CDR3: CASSHSRVNSPLHF

J: TRBJ1-2
V: TRBV7-6
size: -
D: -
DNA: TGTGCCAGCAGCTTAAGGCACTCCACTAACTATGGCTACACCTTC
CDR3: CASSLRHSTNYGYTF

J: TRBJ1-6
V: TRBV12-3/TRBV12-4
size: -
D: TRBD1
DNA: TGTGCCAGCAGTCCGCACAGGGGGCAAGGTTCACCCCTCCACTTT
CDR3: CASSPHRGQGSPLHF